Shown below are 10 T cell receptor beta chains from a single sample sequenced in a study of cytotoxic CD8 clonotypes in ibrutinib-treated CLL. The repertoire was sequenced with immunoSEQ multiplex PCR; TCRdb's copy has only in-frame clones and lacks some. The table shows approximately 140,000 clones, with approximately 80% occurring only once. The specimen was PBMCs, collected after 12 months of ibrutinib treatment. The receptor set was obtained from a human donor with chronic lymphocytic leukemia.

The chain is built from TRBV11-2 and TRBJ1-5, with D possibly TRBD1 on 6 matching bases. The ends were cut back, 1 base at V and 2 bases at J, with 9 bases in the middle. The CDR3 covers 15 residues. Germline loops: CDR1 SGHAT, CDR2 FQNNGV. The DNA of the CDR3 is TGTGCCAGCAGCTTAGGTCCAGGGGGCAATCAGCCCCAGCATTTT. Its protein is CASSLGPGGNQPQHF.

In DNA form, the CDR3 reads TGTGCCAGCAGCCTTAATATAGTGGATACGCAGTATTTT. The encoded protein is CASSLNIVDTQYF. The rearrangement uses TRBV7-3 and TRBJ2-3; D remains ambiguous. Trimming took 5 bases from V and 6 from J, leaving 12 bases between them. From germline, CDR1 is SGHTA and CDR2 FQGTGA. The CDR3 has 13 amino acids.

The V and J genes are TRBV5-1 and TRBJ2-3; maybe TRBD2 (6 bases). This CDR3 contains 16 residues. From germline, CDR1 is SGHRS and CDR2 YFSETQ. V shed 2 bases and J shed 4 bases, with 17 bases lying between them. The CDR3 sequence: CASSFKFGSGADTQYF. CDR3 nucleotide sequence: TGCGCCAGCAGCTTTAAGTTCGGGAGTGGAGCAGATACGCAGTATTTT.

This clone was seen once. The chain combines TRBV6-1 with TRBJ1-2; D is ambiguous. V was clipped by 1 base and J by 8 bases, with 11 bases between them. The germline V gene has CDR1 MNHNS and CDR2 SASEGT. The CDR3 sequence is 13 residues long. The DNA of the CDR3 is TGTGCCAGCAGTGAAGTTGTCGGGAAGGGCTACACCTTC. Translated: CASSEVVGKGYTF.

This chain connects TRBV2 to TRBJ1-4; D uncertain. The CDR3 sequence is 15 residues long. CDR1 is SNHLY and CDR2 is FYNNEI in the germline V gene. Trimming took off 6 bases at V and 7 bases at J, with 18 bases between the two ends. CDR3 coding DNA: TGTGCCAGCAGAGGCCCAGACCCGACGAGTGAAAAACTGTTTTTT. Amino acid sequence: CASRGPDPTSEKLFF. The full variable domain, rest sourced from reference TRBV2 and TRBJ1-4, is EPEVTQTPSHQVTQMGQEVILRCVPISNHLYFYWYRQILGQKVEFLVSFYNNEISEKSEIFDDQFSVERPDGSNFTLKIRSTKLEDSAMYFCASRGPDPTSEKLFFGSGTQLSVL.

The genes are TRBV6-1 and TRBJ1-3, with D unclear. From germline, CDR1 is MNHNS and CDR2 SASEGT. V was clipped by 10 bases and J by 1 base, with 5 bases between them. CDR3 length: 11 amino acids. In DNA, the CDR3 is TGTGCCATACTTTCTGGAAACACCATATATTTT. Translating it yields CAILSGNTIYF.

This sequence joins TRBV4-1 and TRBJ1-1; D uncertain. CDR3 size: 11 residues. The germline gives CDR1 MGHRA, CDR2 YSYEKL. The V end lost 4 bases, the J end lost 6 bases, and 6 bases lay between the germline ends. In nucleotides, the CDR3 is TGCGCCAGCAGCCTCGGCCCTGAAGCTTTCTTT. Protein: CASSLGPEAFF.

The J gene is TRBJ1-2, the V gene TRBV2, with D maybe TRBD1 (5 bases). Germline V CDR1 and CDR2: SNHLY, FYNNEI. CDR3 length: 13 amino acids. Trimming pared 6 bases from V and 2 bases from J, leaving 10 bases between. The CDR3 DNA reads TGTGCCAGCAGACTGGACACGAACTATGGCTACACCTTC. Translated, it gives CASRLDTNYGYTF.

The V call is TRBV15, the J call TRBJ2-6, with 7 nucleotides matching TRBD1. The ends lost 1 base at V and 0 bases at J; junction bases unmatched: 3. The CDR3 is made up of 17 amino acids. Germline assignment: CDR1 LNHNV and CDR2 YYDKDF (reference sequence). The CDR3 protein is CATSRADRASGANVLTF. The CDR3 DNA is TGTGCCACCAGCAGAGCCGACAGGGCCTCTGGGGCCAACGTCCTGACTTTC.

V is TRBV19 and J is TRBJ2-7; D not certain. Trimming took off 1 base at V and 3 bases at J, with 10 bases between the two ends. The V gene's germline CDR1 is LNHDA and CDR2 SQIVND (reference sequence). The CDR3 contains 14 residues. The CDR3 reads CASSIARHGYEQYF. The CDR3, as DNA: TGTGCCAGTAGTATAGCTCGACACGGCTACGAGCAGTACTTC.